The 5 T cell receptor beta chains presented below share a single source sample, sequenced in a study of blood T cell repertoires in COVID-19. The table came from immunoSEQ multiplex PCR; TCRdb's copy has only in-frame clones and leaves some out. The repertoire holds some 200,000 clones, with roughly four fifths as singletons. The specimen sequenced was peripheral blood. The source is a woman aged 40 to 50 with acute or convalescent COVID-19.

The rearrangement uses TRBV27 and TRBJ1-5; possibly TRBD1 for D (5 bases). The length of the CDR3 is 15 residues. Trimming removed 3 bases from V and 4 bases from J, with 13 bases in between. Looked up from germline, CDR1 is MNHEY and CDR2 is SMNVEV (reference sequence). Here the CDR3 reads CASSLVGTGNQPQHF. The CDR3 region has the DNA TGTGCCAGCAGTTTGGTGGGGACTGGGAATCAGCCCCAGCATTTT.

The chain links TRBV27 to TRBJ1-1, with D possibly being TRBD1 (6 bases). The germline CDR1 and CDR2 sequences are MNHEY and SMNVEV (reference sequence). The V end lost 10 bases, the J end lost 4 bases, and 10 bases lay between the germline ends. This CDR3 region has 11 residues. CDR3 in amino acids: CATKGGTEAFF. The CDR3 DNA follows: TGTGCCACCAAAGGGGGCACTGAAGCTTTCTTT.

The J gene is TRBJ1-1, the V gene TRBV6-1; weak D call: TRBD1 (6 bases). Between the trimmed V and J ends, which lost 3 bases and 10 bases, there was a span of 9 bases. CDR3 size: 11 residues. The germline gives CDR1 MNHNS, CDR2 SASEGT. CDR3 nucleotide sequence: TGTGCCAGCAGTGAGGGGGCAGCAGCTTTCTTT. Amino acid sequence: CASSEGAAAFF.

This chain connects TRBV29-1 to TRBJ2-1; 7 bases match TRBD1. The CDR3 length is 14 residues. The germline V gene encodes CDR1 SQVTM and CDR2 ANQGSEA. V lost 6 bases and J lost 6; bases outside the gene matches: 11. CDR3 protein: CSVVPAGGINEQFF. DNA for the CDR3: TGCAGCGTAGTGCCGGCAGGGGGTATCAATGAGCAGTTCTTC.

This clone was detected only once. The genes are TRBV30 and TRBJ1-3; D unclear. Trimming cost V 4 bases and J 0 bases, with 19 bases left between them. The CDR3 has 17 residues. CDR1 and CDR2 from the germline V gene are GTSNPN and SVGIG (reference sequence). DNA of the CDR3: TGTGCCTGGACCCTGGTAGTCCCGGAGGTCTCTGGAAACACCATATATTTT. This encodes CAWTLVVPEVSGNTIYF.